This T cell receptor beta chain was obtained from a study of cytotoxic CD8 clonotypes in ibrutinib-treated CLL. Study-level information: Overall, about 25 responses were partial and 2 complete; following median around 68 months, about 15 patients stayed remitted and about 12 progressed.

The CDR3 covers 13 residues. Germline CDR1 is SGHNT and CDR2 is YYREEE (reference sequence). The trim removed 3 bases at V and 4 bases at J, leaving 3 bases unmatched. The sample holds one count of this clone. The antigen remains unidentified. TCRdb's table, derived via immunoSEQ multiplex PCR, lists solely in-frame clones and lacks some. The table has some 200,000 clones, 70% seen once. General study findings and limits: At baseline, clonality was higher than in age-matched healthy donors and correlated with CD8+ counts.

The receptor's source is a human donor with chronic lymphocytic leukemia. V gene TRBV5-4 combines with J gene TRBJ1-1, with 7 bases lining up with TRBD1. Source: PBMCs, taken after 12 months of ibrutinib treatment. The CDR3 sequence is CASSWDSTTEAFF. The CDR3 DNA is TGTGCCAGCAGCTGGGACAGTACCACTGAAGCTTTCTTT.